This T cell receptor (beta chain) is from a study of regulatory T cells in long-lasting Graves disease. Findings and caveats of the study: Whereas new patients shared about a thousand public clonotypes, persistent patients shared more, at under 3,500.

The sample holds many counts of this clonotype. The target antigen is unknown. Arm-PCR of CDR3 regions with iRepertoire HTBI primers generated TCR beta libraries. In TCRdb, the multiplex PCR reads were re-called with MiXCR into one record per CDR3 protein. The sample lists 620,000 or so distinct CDR3 sequences, about 16% occurring once. Time point reported: newly diagnosed GD, antithyroid drugs for less than 3 months. After RNA was extracted from PBMCs, the TCR library was made from it. CDR1 is MNHEY, CDR2 SVGEGT, per germline. J was trimmed by 5 bases and V by 4 bases; bases with no gene match: 4. This CDR3 region has 14 residues. These records were also assigned to another study, of T cells in Graves' hyperthyroidism and ophthalmopathy. That report adds: If no ophthalmopathy progression occurred within 18 months, Graves' hyperthyroidism was stable. Also found in blood were most expanded thyroid clonotypes above 0.001. A model of 13 V-J features distinguished ophthalmopathy from stable hyperthyroidism.

V is TRBV6-2 or TRBV6-3 and J is TRBJ1-4; TRBD1 matches 7 bases. The sample here was peripheral blood mononuclear cells (PBMCs), taken at new diagnosis, from a patient treated with antithyroid drugs. The receptor was isolated from a woman in her 30s with Graves disease. As DNA, the CDR3 is TGTGCCAGCAGTTTCCCGGGACAGAATGAAAAACTGTTTTTT. Translated: CASSFPGQNEKLFF.